This T cell receptor beta chain was obtained from a study of CD8 T cells in ankylosing spondylitis. The TCR beta libraries were generated through quantitative 5'-RACE incorporating molecular barcodes. TCRdb re-derived calls from the 5' RACE reads in MiXCR, one entry per CDR3 protein. The sample shows 250,000 to 300,000 distinct CDR3 sequences, 15% to 20% of them seen only once. V gave up 8 bases and J gave up 1 base; unmatched junction bases: 3. This CDR3 has 16 residues. Germline V gene sequence: CDR1 MGHDK, CDR2 SYGVNS. This clonotype was found a few times. Sequences were obtained from blood, either unsorted or a sorted T cell fraction (not recorded which). This receptor was taken from a male donor with ankylosing spondylitis or in good health (not recorded which). This chain joins TRBV25-1 and TRBJ2-2, with TRBD2 identical over 14 bases. The CDR3 DNA sequence: TGTGCCAGCTCGGGACTAGCGGGAGTGAACACCGGGGAGCTGTTTTTT. Protein sequence: CASSGLAGVNTGELFF. Filled out from reference TRBV25-1 and TRBJ2-2, the complete variable domain reads EADIYQTPRYLVIGTGKKITLECSQTMGHDKMYWYQQDPGMELHLIHYSYGVNSTEKGDLSSESTVSRIRTEHFPLTLESARPSHTSQYLCASSGLAGVNTGELFFGEGSRLTVL.